Listed below are T cell receptor beta chains from one sample, sequenced in a study of blood T cell repertoires in COVID-19. Sequenced by immunoSEQ multiplex PCR; TCRdb stores in-frame clones only, minus some. This table has 88,000 or so clones, 75% to 90% appearing once. The sequenced sample consisted of peripheral blood. Receptors originate from a man aged 60 to 75 with acute or convalescent COVID-19. The CDR3 runs from the conserved cysteine through the conserved F or W. D genes are given only for firm matches. Rows may omit the clone size; those that give it use once, few, many or a size class.

j_call d_call v_call clone_size cdr3_nt cdr3_aa
TRBJ1-1 - TRBV6-2/TRBV6-3 - TGTGCCAGCAGTTACGAAGGGGCGCGGACTGAAGCTTTCTTT CASSYEGARTEAFF
TRBJ1-5 TRBD1 TRBV6-2/TRBV6-3 - TGTGCCAGCAGTTATCTGGGGACAGGGCGTCAGCCCCAGCATTTT CASSYLGTGRQPQHF
TRBJ2-3 - TRBV5-4 - TGTGCCAGCAGGGCGTATAGCGGAGGGGGGGCAGATACGCAGTATTTT CASRAYSGGGADTQYF
TRBJ2-1 - TRBV6-6 - TGTGCCAGCAATCAACCCCCCCCTGGCGGTGAGGAGCAGTTCTTC CASNQPPPGGEEQFF
TRBJ2-7 TRBD2 TRBV5-1 - TGCGCCAGCAGCTTGGTTGGCGGGAGGGCGCTCGAGCAGTACTTC CASSLVGGRALEQYF
TRBJ2-1 TRBD2 TRBV30 once TGTGCCTGGAGTGTAAGCGGGATGAGCTCCTACAATGAGCAGTTCTTC CAWSVSGMSSYNEQFF
TRBJ2-1 - TRBV7-2 - TGTGCCAGCAGCCCCGACTGGGTCGTTGAGCAGTTCTTC CASSPDWVVEQFF
TRBJ2-2 TRBD2 TRBV27 - TGTGCCAGCAGGGGTCGAGCGGGGCTCACCGGGGAGCTGTTTTTT CASRGRAGLTGELFF
TRBJ1-2 - TRBV5-6 - TGTGCCAGCAGCCGAAGCCGGGACAATAACTATGGCTACACCTTC CASSRSRDNNYGYTF
TRBJ1-4 TRBD1 TRBV2 - TGTGCCAGCAGTGACCGACAGGGCTCTAATGAAAAACTGTTTTTT CASSDRQGSNEKLFF
TRBJ2-7 - TRBV7-8 - TGTGCCAGCAGCTTGCAGACAGTACCCTACGAGCAGTACTTC CASSLQTVPYEQYF
TRBJ1-4 - TRBV29-1 - TGCAGCGTTGAAGATGGGAGGGAAAAACTGTTTTTT CSVEDGREKLFF
TRBJ2-7 TRBD1 TRBV10-2 - TGCGCCAGCACCACACGGGACAGTCCCTCATCCGAGCAGTACTTC CASTTRDSPSSEQYF
TRBJ1-2 - TRBV27 - TGTGCCAGCAGTCCCCGACAGGCGAACTATGGCTACACCTTC CASSPRQANYGYTF
TRBJ2-3 TRBD2 TRBV9 once TGTGCCAGCAGGTCAGCGGGAGCTGATACGCAGTATTTT CASRSAGADTQYF
TRBJ1-5 - TRBV6-1 - TGTGCCAGCAGTGAAGGGACACAAAATCAGCCCCAGCATTTT CASSEGTQNQPQHF
TRBJ1-2 - TRBV6-5 - TGTGCCAGCAGTTACCGAACAGGGTCCACCTATGGCTACACCTTC CASSYRTGSTYGYTF
TRBJ2-1 - TRBV6-5 - TGTGCCAGCAGGGGGGGATTCGTGCATGAGCAGTTCTTC CASRGGFVHEQFF